Presented here are 7 T cell receptor beta chains from one specimen sequenced in a study of response to subunit inactivated influenza vaccine. MiXCR, applied by TCRdb to the RT-PCR reads, yields one record per CDR3 protein. The data show 860,000 or so distinct CDR3 sequences, roughly 20% seen once. Sequences were derived from PBMCs from blood, sampled more than 4 days after vaccination. All receptors derive from a man aged 45-65 years who received an inactivated influenza vaccine.

The genes are TRBV5-1 and TRBJ1-6, with D perhaps TRBD1 (6 bases). Germline CDR1 SGHRS, CDR2 YFSETQ. Trimming cost V 6 bases and J 10 bases, with 20 bases left between them. The CDR3 covers 15 residues. The CDR3 bases are TGCGCCAGCACCTGGACGGGGGCGTCGCGGTCACCCCTCCACTTT. Its translation is CASTWTGASRSPLHF.

The chain is built from TRBV28 and TRBJ2-2; D possibly corresponds to TRBD1 (5 bases). The CDR3 is 15 amino acids. V shed 8 bases and J shed 4 bases, with 17 bases lying between them. The germline V gene has CDR1 MDHEN and CDR2 SYDVKM. CDR3 sequence reads: CASGTVGVGTGELFF. The CDR3 bases are TGTGCCAGCGGTACCGTAGGGGTGGGCACCGGGGAGCTGTTTTTT.

This clonotype was detected only a few times. The chain has TRBV14 and TRBJ2-1; D not resolved. From germline, CDR1 is SGHDN and CDR2 FVKESK. The CDR3 length is 15 residues. V lost 1 base and J lost 7, with 14 bases in between. This CDR3 reads CASSQGSGRTNEQFF. CDR3 DNA: TGTGCCAGCAGCCAAGGTTCGGGCAGGACGAATGAGCAGTTCTTC.

The V call is TRBV6-1, the J call TRBJ2-5; the match to TRBD1 covers 8 bases. Germline V gene sequence: CDR1 MNHNS, CDR2 SASEGT. Losses at the gene ends were 5 bases for V and 4 bases for J; bases not matched to a gene: 9. The CDR3 has 15 residues. CDR3 in DNA: TGTGCCAGCAGTCAATTCACAGGGGGTGGAGAGACCCAGTACTTC. It specifies CASSQFTGGGETQYF.

This clonotype was seen a few times. This rearrangement joins TRBV15 to TRBJ2-7; 9 nucleotides align to TRBD1. The CDR3 loop spans 17 amino acids. Germline CDR1 LNHNV, CDR2 YYDKDF (reference sequence). V lost 0 bases and J lost 3; bases outside the gene matches: 9. The CDR3 region has the DNA TGTGCCACCAGCAGAGAAAAACCGGGACAGGGACTCTACGAGCAGTACTTC. Amino acids: CATSREKPGQGLYEQYF.

In its sample, this clonotype was seen a few times. The chain employs TRBV5-1 and TRBJ1-5; D is ambiguous. Trimming left V 6 bases short and J 7 bases short, with 17 bases between. The germline V gene has CDR1 SGHRS and CDR2 YFSETQ. The CDR3 extends over 14 amino acids. CDR3 loop: CASKANPWIQPQHF. CDR3 nucleotides: TGCGCCAGCAAGGCTAACCCCTGGATCCAGCCCCAGCATTTT.

The rearrangement joins TRBV10-3 to TRBJ2-7, with 10 bases lining up with TRBD2. Germline V CDR1 and CDR2: ENHRY, SYGVKD. V was pared by 7 bases and J by 5 bases, with 5 bases of the junction left unmatched. The CDR3 consists of 13 residues. In DNA form, the CDR3 reads TGTGCCATCACCGCGCTAGCGGGAGACGAGCAGTACTTC. It yields the protein CAITALAGDEQYF.